What follows describes a single T cell receptor beta chain. The target antigen is unknown. Clones were sequenced by immunoSEQ multiplex PCR, and TCRdb holds only the in-frame ones, with some missing. The table has some 300,000 clones, around four fifths seen once. Indicated treatment: some 20 received Ad26.COV2.S at low or high dose, single or two shots; 5 received placebo; per-sample allocation not given. Samples came from day 63 after the first vaccine or placebo injection. There are 15 residues in the CDR3. Germline CDR1 reads MNHEY; CDR2 reads SVGAGI. V was pared by 6 bases and J by 2 bases, with 9 bases of the junction left unmatched. The data originate from a study of Ad26.COV2.S vaccination and SARS-CoV-2 variants. Study-level information: Ad26.COV2.S arm of COV1001 included the donor. Ad26.COV2.S shots went into the muscle once or twice, 56 days apart.

Notes on the study in general: The TCR breadth and depth analyses may have understated or missed part of the total T cell responses. Spike-specific CD8+ and CD4+ T cell responses reportedly showed substantial breadth after vaccination.

The material was peripheral blood, obtained in a trial of Ad26.COV2.S vaccine versus placebo. This clonotype was obtained from a person aged 18-65 years who received the Ad26.COV2.S COVID-19 vaccine or a placebo. The rearrangement links TRBV6-5 to TRBJ2-5, with TRBD1 matching 7 bases. The CDR3 sequence is CASRARTGPQETQYF. Here the CDR3 DNA reads TGTGCCAGCAGGGCTCGGACAGGCCCTCAAGAGACCCAGTACTTC.